The rows below give T cell receptor beta chains drawn from one sample of a study of OX40 agonist ivuxolimab in advanced cancers. Method: immunoSEQ multiplex PCR; TCRdb's copy keeps in-frame clones and lacks some. The sample holds about 140,000 clones, roughly 91% seen once. Source: CD4+ or CD8+ T cells sorted from blood, taken in a trial of the OX40 agonist ivuxolimab. The origin of the receptors is an adult with an advanced solid tumor such as melanoma, head and neck, liver or kidney cancer. Both conserved end residues are part of each CDR3. D genes are given only for firm matches. Clone size is given for some rows only: seen once, a few or many times, or a class if the clone is expanded.

d_gene: TRBD2; v_gene: TRBV4-3; abundance: -; j_gene: TRBJ2-1; CDR3aa: CASSPRASGSNEQFF; CDR3nt: TGCGCCAGCAGCCCCCGGGCTAGCGGGAGTAATGAGCAGTTCTTC
d_gene: -; v_gene: TRBV6-6; abundance: -; j_gene: TRBJ1-2; CDR3aa: CASSYRAGDYGYTF; CDR3nt: TGTGCCAGCAGTTACCGTGCGGGGGACTATGGCTACACCTTC
d_gene: -; v_gene: TRBV6-5; abundance: -; j_gene: TRBJ2-7; CDR3aa: CASSEGLVAYEQYF; CDR3nt: TGTGCCAGCAGTGAGGGACTGGTGGCCTACGAGCAGTACTTC
d_gene: -; v_gene: TRBV11-2; abundance: -; j_gene: TRBJ2-2; CDR3aa: CASSLAGATGELFF; CDR3nt: TGTGCCAGCAGCTTAGCAGGGGCTACCGGGGAGCTGTTTTTT
d_gene: TRBD1; v_gene: TRBV2; abundance: -; j_gene: TRBJ2-7; CDR3aa: CASTGPGQHYEQYF; CDR3nt: TGTGCCAGCACTGGTCCGGGACAGCACTACGAGCAGTACTTC
d_gene: TRBD1; v_gene: TRBV7-2; abundance: -; j_gene: TRBJ2-1; CDR3aa: CASSQGQAIEQFF; CDR3nt: TGTGCCAGCAGCCAGGGACAGGCGATTGAGCAGTTCTTC
d_gene: TRBD1; v_gene: TRBV18; abundance: -; j_gene: TRBJ1-1; CDR3aa: CASSPQGASNTEAFF; CDR3nt: TGTGCCAGCTCACCACAGGGGGCGTCAAACACTGAAGCTTTCTTT
d_gene: TRBD2; v_gene: TRBV11-1; abundance: few; j_gene: TRBJ2-1; CDR3aa: CASSLWELAGGYNEQFF; CDR3nt: TGTGCCAGCAGCTTATGGGAACTAGCGGGAGGGTACAATGAGCAGTTCTTC
d_gene: -; v_gene: TRBV7-2; abundance: -; j_gene: TRBJ2-3; CDR3aa: CASSPRRDADTQYF; CDR3nt: TGTGCCAGCAGCCCAAGAAGGGATGCGGATACGCAGTATTTT
d_gene: -; v_gene: TRBV4-1; abundance: -; j_gene: TRBJ1-2; CDR3aa: CASSQVGNYGYTF; CDR3nt: TGCGCCAGCAGCCAAGTCGGAAACTATGGCTACACCTTC
d_gene: TRBD2; v_gene: TRBV27; abundance: -; j_gene: TRBJ2-1; CDR3aa: CASSFGLAAGDEQFF; CDR3nt: TGTGCCAGCAGTTTTGGACTAGCAGCCGGCGATGAGCAGTTCTTC
d_gene: -; v_gene: TRBV7-2; abundance: -; j_gene: TRBJ2-7; CDR3aa: CASSLAGGYEQYF; CDR3nt: TGTGCCAGCAGCTTAGCGGGGGGCTACGAGCAGTACTTC
d_gene: -; v_gene: TRBV29-1; abundance: -; j_gene: TRBJ2-7; CDR3aa: CSVGQQGGYEQYF; CDR3nt: TGCAGCGTTGGACAACAGGGAGGCTACGAGCAGTACTTC
d_gene: -; v_gene: TRBV28; abundance: -; j_gene: TRBJ2-5; CDR3aa: CASSEETQYF; CDR3nt: TGTGCCAGCAGTGAAGAGACCCAGTACTTC
d_gene: TRBD1; v_gene: TRBV15; abundance: -; j_gene: TRBJ1-1; CDR3aa: CATSPRTGWAFF; CDR3nt: TGTGCCACCAGCCCCCGGACAGGCTGGGCTTTCTTT
d_gene: -; v_gene: TRBV7-8; abundance: -; j_gene: TRBJ2-3; CDR3aa: CASSLVDYTDTQYF; CDR3nt: TGTGCCAGCAGCTTAGTTGATTACACAGATACGCAGTATTTT
d_gene: TRBD2; v_gene: TRBV4-3; abundance: -; j_gene: TRBJ2-2; CDR3aa: CASSQDPSGAGELFF; CDR3nt: TGCGCCAGCAGCCAAGATCCTAGCGGGGCCGGGGAGCTGTTTTTT
d_gene: -; v_gene: TRBV5-4; abundance: -; j_gene: TRBJ2-1; CDR3aa: CASSLGGRSSYNEQFF; CDR3nt: TGTGCCAGCAGCTTGGGAGGTAGGAGCTCCTACAATGAGCAGTTCTTC
d_gene: -; v_gene: TRBV7-9; abundance: -; j_gene: TRBJ2-2; CDR3aa: CASSSRMDGTTGELFF; CDR3nt: TGTGCCAGCAGCTCACGGATGGACGGAACCACCGGGGAGCTGTTTTTT
d_gene: TRBD1; v_gene: TRBV27; abundance: -; j_gene: TRBJ2-3; CDR3aa: CASSLWGQGVDTQYF; CDR3nt: TGTGCCAGCAGTTTATGGGGACAGGGGGTAGATACGCAGTATTTT
d_gene: -; v_gene: TRBV28; abundance: -; j_gene: TRBJ1-1; CDR3aa: CASSFLRQNTEAFF; CDR3nt: TGTGCCAGCAGTTTTCTTAGACAGAACACTGAAGCTTTCTTT
d_gene: -; v_gene: TRBV4-1; abundance: few; j_gene: TRBJ1-1; CDR3aa: CASSYQGLAFF; CDR3nt: TGCGCCAGCAGCTATCAGGGTCTCGCTTTCTTT
d_gene: -; v_gene: TRBV2; abundance: few; j_gene: TRBJ1-2; CDR3aa: CASSGGGYGYTF; CDR3nt: TGTGCCAGCAGTGGAGGAGGCTATGGCTACACCTTC
d_gene: -; v_gene: TRBV19; abundance: -; j_gene: TRBJ1-6; CDR3aa: CASTPREAGLAHSPLHF; CDR3nt: TGTGCCAGTACCCCGAGGGAGGCGGGTTTAGCTCATTCACCCCTCCACTTT
d_gene: -; v_gene: TRBV19; abundance: -; j_gene: TRBJ1-4; CDR3aa: CASSVNQEGKLFF; CDR3nt: TGTGCCAGTAGTGTCAATCAAGAGGGAAAACTGTTTTTT
d_gene: -; v_gene: TRBV21-1; abundance: -; j_gene: TRBJ2-7; CDR3aa: CASGGGGNPRHYEQYF; CDR3nt: TGTGCCAGCGGGGGGGGAGGGAACCCCCGCCACTACGAGCAGTACTTC
d_gene: TRBD1; v_gene: TRBV28; abundance: -; j_gene: TRBJ2-4; CDR3aa: CASSDRGKNIQYF; CDR3nt: TGTGCCAGCAGCGACAGGGGCAAAAACATTCAGTACTTC
d_gene: -; v_gene: TRBV5-1; abundance: -; j_gene: TRBJ2-7; CDR3aa: CASSLQGITGEQYF; CDR3nt: TGCGCCAGCAGCTTGCAGGGGATCACGGGAGAGCAGTACTTC
d_gene: -; v_gene: TRBV27; abundance: -; j_gene: TRBJ1-5; CDR3aa: CASSLGSNQPQHF; CDR3nt: TGTGCCAGCAGTTTAGGGAGCAATCAGCCCCAGCATTTT
d_gene: -; v_gene: TRBV19; abundance: -; j_gene: TRBJ1-5; CDR3aa: CASSMSLGPRSNQPQHF; CDR3nt: TGTGCCAGTAGTATGAGTTTGGGTCCCAGGAGCAATCAGCCCCAGCATTTT
d_gene: -; v_gene: TRBV6-5; abundance: -; j_gene: TRBJ1-4; CDR3aa: CASRGGRRNEKLFF; CDR3nt: TGTGCCAGCAGGGGCGGCCGTAGAAATGAAAAACTGTTTTTT
d_gene: -; v_gene: TRBV29-1; abundance: -; j_gene: TRBJ2-2; CDR3aa: CSAGGVSNTGELFF; CDR3nt: TGCAGCGCCGGGGGCGTTTCGAACACCGGGGAGCTGTTTTTT
d_gene: -; v_gene: TRBV10-3; abundance: -; j_gene: TRBJ2-7; CDR3aa: CAMRVGGDREQYF; CDR3nt: TGTGCCATGAGGGTAGGAGGGGACCGGGAGCAGTACTTC
d_gene: -; v_gene: TRBV27; abundance: -; j_gene: TRBJ1-6; CDR3aa: CASSFTNSPLHF; CDR3nt: TGTGCCAGCAGTTTTACCAATTCACCCCTCCACTTT
d_gene: TRBD2; v_gene: TRBV30; abundance: -; j_gene: TRBJ2-5; CDR3aa: CAWSVYRGTSGPQYF; CDR3nt: TGTGCCTGGAGTGTATACCGCGGGACTAGCGGGCCCCAGTACTTC
d_gene: TRBD1; v_gene: TRBV7-2; abundance: -; j_gene: TRBJ1-4; CDR3aa: CASSPRGTGTMATNEKLFF; CDR3nt: TGTGCCAGCAGCCCTAGGGGGACAGGGACGATGGCAACTAATGAAAAACTGTTTTTT
d_gene: -; v_gene: TRBV7-3; abundance: -; j_gene: TRBJ1-2; CDR3aa: CASSQQRGWGYGYTF; CDR3nt: TGTGCCAGCAGCCAACAAAGGGGCTGGGGCTATGGCTACACCTTC
d_gene: -; v_gene: TRBV19; abundance: -; j_gene: TRBJ1-1; CDR3aa: CASIRGGFTEASF; CDR3nt: TGTGCCAGTATCCGGGGAGGATTCACTGAAGCTTCCTTT
d_gene: -; v_gene: TRBV5-5; abundance: -; j_gene: TRBJ2-7; CDR3aa: CASSLNRQGLSYEQYF; CDR3nt: TGTGCCAGCAGCTTGAACCGACAGGGACTCTCCTACGAGCAGTACTTC
d_gene: TRBD2; v_gene: TRBV5-8; abundance: -; j_gene: TRBJ2-1; CDR3aa: CASSLVAGVRNEQFF; CDR3nt: TGTGCCAGCAGCTTGGTAGCGGGAGTCCGCAATGAGCAGTTCTTC
d_gene: TRBD2; v_gene: TRBV5-1; abundance: -; j_gene: TRBJ2-3; CDR3aa: CASSVGLAASTDTQYF; CDR3nt: TGCGCCAGCAGCGTGGGACTAGCGGCTAGCACAGATACGCAGTATTTT
d_gene: TRBD1; v_gene: TRBV28; abundance: -; j_gene: TRBJ2-6; CDR3aa: CASSLYQQGAYGANVLTF; CDR3nt: TGTGCCAGCAGTTTATACCAACAGGGGGCGTATGGGGCCAACGTCCTGACTTTC
d_gene: -; v_gene: TRBV28; abundance: -; j_gene: TRBJ2-7; CDR3aa: CASSLNGKAPFSYEQYF; CDR3nt: TGTGCCAGCAGTTTAAATGGCAAAGCTCCTTTCTCCTACGAGCAGTACTTC
d_gene: -; v_gene: TRBV27; abundance: -; j_gene: TRBJ1-1; CDR3aa: CASSLIQGRRTEAFF; CDR3nt: TGTGCCAGCAGCCTAATTCAGGGGAGGAGGACTGAAGCTTTCTTT
d_gene: -; v_gene: TRBV7-3; abundance: -; j_gene: TRBJ1-1; CDR3aa: CASSPSTGGLTEAFF; CDR3nt: TGTGCCAGCAGCCCATCGACGGGGGGATTGACTGAAGCTTTCTTT
d_gene: -; v_gene: TRBV7-9; abundance: -; j_gene: TRBJ1-1; CDR3aa: CASSLRPETEAFF; CDR3nt: TGTGCCAGCAGCTTAAGGCCAGAAACAGAAGCTTTCTTT
d_gene: TRBD1; v_gene: TRBV29-1; abundance: once; j_gene: TRBJ1-2; CDR3aa: CSVEDDRGRNYGYTF; CDR3nt: TGCAGCGTTGAAGACGACAGGGGTCGAAACTATGGCTACACCTTC
d_gene: TRBD2; v_gene: TRBV5-1; abundance: -; j_gene: TRBJ2-2; CDR3aa: CASSPGQISGIYPGELFF; CDR3nt: TGCGCCAGCAGCCCCGGACAGATTAGCGGGATTTACCCCGGGGAGCTGTTTTTT
d_gene: -; v_gene: TRBV19; abundance: -; j_gene: TRBJ2-2; CDR3aa: CASSILQTNTGELFF; CDR3nt: TGTGCCAGTAGTATTTTACAGACAAACACCGGGGAGCTGTTTTTT
d_gene: -; v_gene: TRBV29-1; abundance: -; j_gene: TRBJ2-2; CDR3aa: CSVEGTENTGELFF; CDR3nt: TGCAGCGTTGAAGGAACAGAGAACACCGGGGAGCTGTTTTTT
d_gene: TRBD2; v_gene: TRBV7-8; abundance: few; j_gene: TRBJ2-5; CDR3aa: CASSLGTSETQYF; CDR3nt: TGTGCCAGCAGCTTAGGGACTAGCGAGACCCAGTACTTC
d_gene: -; v_gene: TRBV27; abundance: once; j_gene: TRBJ1-2; CDR3aa: CASSLAGGGGGGYTF; CDR3nt: TGTGCCAGCAGTTTAGCGGGTGGTGGGGGCGGTGGCTACACCTTC
d_gene: -; v_gene: TRBV19; abundance: -; j_gene: TRBJ2-3; CDR3aa: CASSIGARTDTQYF; CDR3nt: TGTGCCAGTAGTATAGGGGCTCGCACAGATACGCAGTATTTT
d_gene: -; v_gene: TRBV7-3; abundance: -; j_gene: TRBJ2-1; CDR3aa: CASAPTAIGNEQFF; CDR3nt: TGTGCCAGCGCCCCTACGGCTATCGGTAATGAGCAGTTCTTC
d_gene: TRBD1; v_gene: TRBV5-4; abundance: -; j_gene: TRBJ1-5; CDR3aa: CASSLGTGRSNQPQHF; CDR3nt: TGTGCCAGCAGCTTAGGGACAGGGCGCAGCAATCAGCCCCAGCATTTT